The T cell receptor beta chain under discussion was sequenced for a study of blood T cell repertoires in COVID-19. Study summary: Samples came from the United States, Italy and Spain, spanning acute and convalescent COVID-19. Sources were T cells, B-cell-depleted T cells, or PBMCs; the material itself was cDNA or gDNA.

This CDR3 contains 15 residues. The junction had 10 bases not matched to a gene; V was cut back by 5 bases and J by 3 bases. Germline CDR1 is SEHNR and CDR2 is FQNEAQ (reference sequence). This clone has just one count. The protocol was immunoSEQ multiplex PCR, while the TCRdb copy is restricted to in-frame clones and leaves out a portion. The repertoire has about 150,000 clones, about four fifths of them found once; the top ten carry 0.5% to 0.65%. The sequence derives from a man between 60 and 75 years old with acute or convalescent COVID-19. This chain connects TRBV7-9 to TRBJ2-7, with 7 positions matching TRBD2. Material for sequencing was peripheral blood. CDR3 sequence (DNA): TGTGCCAGCAGCGCCCCCGGGACTACACTCTACGAGCAGTACTTC. Its translation: CASSAPGTTLYEQYF.